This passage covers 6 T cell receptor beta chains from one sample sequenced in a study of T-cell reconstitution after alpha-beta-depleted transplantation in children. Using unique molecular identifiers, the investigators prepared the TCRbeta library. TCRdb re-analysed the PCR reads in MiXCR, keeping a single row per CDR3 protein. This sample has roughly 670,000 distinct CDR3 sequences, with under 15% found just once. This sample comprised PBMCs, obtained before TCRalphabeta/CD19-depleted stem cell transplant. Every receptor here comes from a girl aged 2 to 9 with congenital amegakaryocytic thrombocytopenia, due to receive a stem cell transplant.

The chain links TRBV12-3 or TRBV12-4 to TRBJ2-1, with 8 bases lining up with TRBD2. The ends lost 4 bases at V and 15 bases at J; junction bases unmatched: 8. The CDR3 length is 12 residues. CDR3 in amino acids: CASSSAAGGLFF. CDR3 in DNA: TGTGCCAGCAGTTCCGCGGCGGGGGGTCTGTTCTTC.

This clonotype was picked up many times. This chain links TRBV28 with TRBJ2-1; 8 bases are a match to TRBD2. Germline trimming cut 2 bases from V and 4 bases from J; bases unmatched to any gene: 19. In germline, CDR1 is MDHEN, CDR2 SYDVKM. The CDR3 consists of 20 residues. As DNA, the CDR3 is TGTGCCAGCAGTTTAGTCCACCCAGCCCAAATTAGCGGGGCATACAATGAGCAGTTCTTC. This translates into CASSLVHPAQISGAYNEQFF.

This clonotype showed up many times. CDR3 amino acids: CASGGLAGVSNEQFF. The CDR3 DNA reads as TGTGCCAGCGGGGGGCTAGCGGGAGTGAGCAATGAGCAGTTCTTC. The chain joins TRBV6-1 to TRBJ2-1; 10 bases align to TRBD2. The CDR3 covers 15 residues. CDR1 and CDR2 from the germline V gene are MNHNS and SASEGT. Unmatched junction bases numbered 10, after V lost 8 bases and J lost 6 bases.

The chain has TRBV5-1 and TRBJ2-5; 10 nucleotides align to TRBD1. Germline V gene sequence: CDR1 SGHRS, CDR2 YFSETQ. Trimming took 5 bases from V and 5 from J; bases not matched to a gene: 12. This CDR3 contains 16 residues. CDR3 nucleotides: TGCGCCAGCAGATTAGGGACAGGGGCTGCCGGGGAGACCCAGTACTTC. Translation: CASRLGTGAAGETQYF. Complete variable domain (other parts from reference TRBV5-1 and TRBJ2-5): KAGVTQTPRYLIKTRGQQVTLSCSPISGHRSVSWYQQTPGQGLQFLFEYFSETQRNKGNFPGRFSGRQFSNSRSEMNVSTLELGDSALYLCASRLGTGAAGETQYFGPGTRLLVL.

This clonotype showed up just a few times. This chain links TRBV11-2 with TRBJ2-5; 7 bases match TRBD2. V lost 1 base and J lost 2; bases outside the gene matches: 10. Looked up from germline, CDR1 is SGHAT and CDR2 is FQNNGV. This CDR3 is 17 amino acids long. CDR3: CASSLGRESRMQETQYF. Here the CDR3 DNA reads TGTGCCAGCAGCTTAGGGCGGGAGTCCCGTATGCAAGAGACCCAGTACTTC.

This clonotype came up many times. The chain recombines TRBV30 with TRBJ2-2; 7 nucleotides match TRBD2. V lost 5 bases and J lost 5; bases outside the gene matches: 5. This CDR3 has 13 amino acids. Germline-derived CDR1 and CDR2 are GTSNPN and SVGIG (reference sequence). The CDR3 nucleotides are TGTGCCTGGGGACTAGGCGGAACCGGGGAGCTGTTTTTT. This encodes CAWGLGGTGELFF.